The 30 T cell receptor beta chains reported below all come from one sample, sequenced in a study of T cells in women clearing cervical HPV infection (dated by TCRdb to about 2018). The library was prepared using the immunoSEQ multiplex PCR assay. Imported from immuneACCESS, the table was reduced by TCRdb to in-frame sequences with V and J called. These copies leave out some clones; in studies compared against another copy, an unresolved V gene accounts for under half, and the cause of the remainder is not known. The sample's clone listing holds about 20,000 clones. The top ten clonotypes cover roughly 7% of the sample. The source material was blood buffy coat. The source of these receptors is a woman aged 18 to 75 with a cervical HPV16 infection that either progressed to CIN3+ or cleared (not recorded which).

As concerns this clone: The read terminates 3 residues before the CDR3 end, so the remaining end is supplied by the germline J gene. V is TRBV7-2 and J is TRBJ2-6; perhaps D is TRBD1 or TRBD2 (5 bases each). This CDR3 contains 15 residues. Trimming took off 2 bases at V and 3 bases at J, with 8 bases between the two ends. Per the germline V gene, CDR1 is SGHTA and CDR2 is FQGNSA. CDR3: CASSLKGSGANVLTF. Partial CDR3 DNA: TGTGCCAGCAGCTTAAAGGGGAGTGGGGCCAACGTC.

A remark on this clone: The read is 3 residues too short to cover the CDR3 end, so that end is filled in from the germline J gene. The genes are TRBV5-1 and TRBJ2-7; 13 bases map to TRBD2. After removal of 4 bases from V and 5 bases from J, the junction contained 6 bases not matched to a gene. The length of the CDR3 is 15 residues. Germline CDR1 SGHRS, CDR2 YFSETQ. The part of the CDR3 DNA that was read is TGCGCCAGCAGCCCCGGACTAGCGGGGGCAGACGAG. Its translation is CASSPGLAGADE. From start to end, the CDR3 is CASSPGLAGADEQYF.

Regarding this clone: From the germline J gene comes the end of the CDR3, since the read stops 3 residues before it. This chain joins TRBV6-2 or TRBV6-3 and TRBJ2-5; 13 bases fit TRBD2. Losses at the gene ends were 0 bases for V and 5 bases for J; bases not matched to a gene: 6. The CDR3 length is 17 residues. CDR1 is MNHEY and CDR2 is SVGEGT in the germline V gene. This CDR3 is CASSYSRLAGGGETQYF. The sequenced CDR3 bases are TGTGCCAGCAGTTACTCGAGACTAGCGGGAGGCGGGGAGACC.

Of note for this clone: Read data end 3 residues before the CDR3 end; the end is taken from the germline J gene. This sequence joins TRBV30 and TRBJ1-1; D is uncertain. This CDR3 region has 13 residues. Trimming removed 3 bases at V and 1 base at J, with 9 bases between. The germline V gene has CDR1 GTSNPN and CDR2 SVGIG (reference sequence). The CDR3 loop is CAWRTFGNTEAFF. Incomplete CDR3 DNA: TGTGCCTGGAGGACATTTGGGAACACTGAA.

In regard to this clone: The read halts 3 residues ahead of the CDR3 end, with the missing end drawn from the germline J gene. This sequence joins TRBV7-3 and TRBJ2-1; the match to TRBD2 covers 15 bases. V shed 4 bases, J shed 6 bases, and the junction held 4 bases outside the gene matches. CDR1 and CDR2 from the germline V gene are SGHTA and FQGTGA. This CDR3 has 16 amino acids. The CDR3 bases that were read are TGTGCCAGCAGCTCTGGACTAGCGGGAGGGCCCAATGAG. Encoded protein: CASSSGLAGGPNE. The whole CDR3 region reads CASSSGLAGGPNEQFF.

As regards this clone: The read falls 3 residues short of the CDR3 end, and the missing part is taken from the germline J gene. The gene calls are TRBV7-3 and TRBJ2-3; the D gene is possibly TRBD1 (6 bases). Germline CDR1 reads SGHTA; CDR2 reads FQGTGA. The CDR3 spans 14 residues. Trimming took 4 bases from V and 6 from J, leaving 14 bases between them. CDR3 in amino acids: CASSSTGSSDTQYF. Partial CDR3 DNA: TGTGCCAGCAGCTCTACAGGGTCTTCGGATACG.

As concerns this clone: The read ends 3 residues shy of where the CDR3 ends; the end is completed using the germline J gene. This chain links TRBV7-9 with TRBJ2-3, with D tentatively TRBD1 (6 bases). Germline V lookup: CDR1 SEHNR, CDR2 FQNEAQ (reference sequence). The CDR3 totals 14 residues. CDR3: CASSLGTAQETQYF. The DNA read from the CDR3 is TGTGCCAGCAGCTTAGGGACAGCCCAAGAGACG.

Notes on this clone: The read finishes 3 residues shy of the CDR3 end, and the germline J gene is used to complete it. The chain combines TRBV28 with TRBJ2-2; D is ambiguous. The CDR3 runs 15 residues. Looked up from germline, CDR1 is MDHEN and CDR2 is SYDVKM. The CDR3 bases that were read are TGTGCCAGCAGTTTTGGCGGTGCAACTAATGAAAAG. As protein: CASSFGGATNEK. The CDR3 as a whole reads CASSFGGATNEKLFF.

In the case of this clone: The read terminates 3 residues before the CDR3 end, so the remaining end is supplied by the germline J gene. This chain joins TRBV12-3 or TRBV12-4 and TRBJ1-5, with unresolved D. Trimming cost V 2 bases and J 4 bases, with 9 bases left between them. The length of the CDR3 is 14 residues. Here the CDR3 reads CASSLQDTNQPQHF. The CDR3 bases that were read are TGTGCCAGCAGTTTACAAGACACAAATCAGCCC.

With regard to this clone: The CDR3 end is not reached by the read, which stops 3 residues before it; the germline J gene fills it in. The V and J genes are TRBV20-1 and TRBJ2-1; a possible D gene is TRBD2 (6 bases). This CDR3 spans 11 amino acids. V gave up 5 bases and J gave up 8 bases, with 10 bases separating them. Germline-derived CDR1 and CDR2 are DFQATT and SNEGSKA (reference sequence). The sequenced CDR3 bases are TGCAGTGCTCCCGCGGGGCATGAG. Protein sequence: CSAPAGHE. The CDR3, in full, reads CSAPAGHEQFF.

Concerning this clone itself: The sequence runs out 3 residues before the end of the CDR3; the remainder is reconstructed from the germline J gene. The chain recombines TRBV10-3 with TRBJ1-4; D is unclear. V lost 2 bases, J lost 7 bases, and 8 bases lay in between. Germline CDR1 and CDR2: ENHRY and SYGVKD. The CDR3 has 13 amino acids. The part of the CDR3 DNA that was read is TGTGCCATCAGTGAGGGCGGGAGTGAAAAA. It yields the protein CAISEGGSEK. The entire CDR3 protein reads CAISEGGSEKLFF.

With regard to this clone: The read halts 3 residues ahead of the CDR3 end, with the missing end drawn from the germline J gene. The sample has other DNA sequences that encode this CDR3 too. The rearrangement uses TRBV12-5 and TRBJ2-3; D unresolved. V was clipped by 3 bases and J by 2 bases, with 9 bases between them. This CDR3 is 14 amino acids long. Per the germline V gene, CDR1 is LGHNT and CDR2 is FRNRAP. This chain's CDR3 is CASGLWQSTDTQYF. The sequenced part of the CDR3 DNA is TGTGCTAGTGGTTTATGGCAGTCCACAGATACG.

As concerns this clone: Read data end 3 residues before the CDR3 end; the end is taken from the germline J gene. The chain links TRBV2 to TRBJ1-1; no firm D call. The CDR3 contains 14 residues. CDR1 and CDR2 (germline): SNHLY, FYNNEI. The V end lost 5 bases, the J end lost 3 bases, and 13 bases lay between the germline ends. The CDR3 bases that were read are TGTGCCAGCAGTCCCAAGGCAGGATACACTGAA. Translated, it gives CASSPKAGYTE. The whole CDR3 region reads CASSPKAGYTEAFF. Looking up the rest from reference TRBV2 and TRBJ1-1 gives the full variable domain: EPEVTQTPSHQVTQMGQEVILRCVPISNHLYFYWYRQILGQKVEFLVSFYNNEISEKSEIFDDQFSVERPDGSNFTLKIRSTKLEDSAMYFCASSPKAGYTEAFFGQGTRLTVV.

Worth noting for this clone: The observed sequence ends 3 residues before the CDR3 terminus, with the missing tail filled in from the germline J gene. The chain has TRBV19 and TRBJ1-2, with a possible D match to TRBD1 (5 bases). V was shortened by 0 bases and J by 5 bases, with 19 bases between the two germline ends. This CDR3 has 17 amino acids. From germline, CDR1 is LNHDA and CDR2 SQIVND (reference sequence). The CDR3 loop is CASSIDLRGVGAYGYTF. The CDR3 bases that were read are TGTGCCAGTAGTATAGATCTACGCGGGGTAGGGGCATATGGC. The whole variable domain, remainder taken from reference TRBV19 and TRBJ1-2, is DGGITQSPKYLFRKEGQNVTLSCEQNLNHDAMYWYRQDPGQGLRLIYYSQIVNDFQKGDIAEGYSVSREKKESFPLTVTSAQKNPTAFYLCASSIDLRGVGAYGYTFGSGTRLTVV.

With respect to this clone: The DNA ends 3 residues before the CDR3 does, and the rest of the CDR3 is filled in from the germline J gene. The gene calls are TRBV12-5 and TRBJ1-2, with 10 bases aligning to TRBD1. Per germline, CDR1 LGHNT and CDR2 FRNRAP. The CDR3 is 18 residues long. V was clipped by 4 bases and J by 4 bases; unmatched bases: 15. The CDR3 bases that were read are TGTGCTAGTGGTTCCGACAAGCCGGGACAGGGGAATAGCTATGGC. Protein product: CASGSDKPGQGNSYG. In full, the CDR3 is CASGSDKPGQGNSYGYTF. The entire variable domain, with the rest obtained from reference TRBV12-5 and TRBJ1-2, is as follows: DARVTQTPRHKVTEMGQEVTMRCQPILGHNTVFWYRQTMMQGLELLAYFRNRAPLDDSGMPKDRFSAEMPDATLATLKIQPSEPRDSAVYFCASGSDKPGQGNSYGYTFGSGTRLTVV.

As concerns this clone: The missing CDR3 end, 3 residues past where the read stops, is filled in from the germline J gene. The rearrangement joins TRBV11-2 to TRBJ2-3; 7 bases are a match to TRBD2. This CDR3 has 15 residues. Looked up from germline, CDR1 is SGHAT and CDR2 is FQNNGV. With 3 bases clipped from V and 3 bases from J, the junction kept 6 bases outside the gene matches. The CDR3 loop is CASSFPQRGTDTQYF. The sequenced part of the CDR3 DNA is TGTGCCAGCAGCTTCCCCCAGCGGGGTACAGATACG.

Regarding this clone: The CDR3 end falls 3 residues outside the read, so it is completed with the germline J gene. This sequence joins TRBV19 and TRBJ1-2; D is unclear. This CDR3 comprises 16 residues. Germline V gene lookup returns CDR1 LNHDA and CDR2 SQIVND (reference sequence). The covered CDR3 bases are TGTGCCAGTAGTGGGAGACTAGCGGGAGGGCCAGATACC. Protein sequence: CASSGRLAGGPDT. The whole CDR3 protein reads CASSGRLAGGPDTYTF.

Concerning this clone itself: The sequence runs out 3 residues before the end of the CDR3; the remainder is reconstructed from the germline J gene. The J gene is TRBJ2-2, the V gene TRBV2, with 8 bases identical to TRBD2. The V and J ends lost 3 bases and 4 bases, in that order; junction bases with no gene match: 4. Germline CDR1 SNHLY, CDR2 FYNNEI. The CDR3 runs to 15 residues. The CDR3 loop is CASSETLAVTGELFF. The sequenced CDR3 bases are TGTGCCAGCAGTGAGACACTAGCGGTCACCGGGGAG.

Worth noting for this clone: The CDR3 is cut off 3 residues early in the read; its end comes from the germline J gene. The chain recombines TRBV6-2 or TRBV6-3 with TRBJ2-7, with 10 bases matching TRBD2. The CDR3 is made up of 14 amino acids. Germline trimming cut 6 bases from V and 5 bases from J; bases unmatched to any gene: 7. Germline loops: CDR1 MNHEY, CDR2 SVGEGT. CDR3 bases read: TGTGCCAGCAGATTGGCTAGCGGGAGTAACGAG. Its translation is CASRLASGSNE. Given in full, the CDR3 is CASRLASGSNEQYF.

Details on this clone: The read gets to within 3 residues of the CDR3 end, and the germline J gene fills in the rest. The V call is TRBV2, the J call TRBJ1-2, with D possibly TRBD1 on 5 matching bases. The V end lost 4 bases, the J end lost 5 bases, and 11 bases lay between the germline ends. The CDR3 consists of 13 residues. Germline assignment: CDR1 SNHLY and CDR2 FYNNEI. Incomplete CDR3 DNA: TGTGCCAGCAGTGTTACAGAGGGGTATGGC. Translated, it gives CASSVTEGYG. In full, the CDR3 reads CASSVTEGYGYTF. Supplemented by reference TRBV2 and TRBJ1-2, the full variable domain reads EPEVTQTPSHQVTQMGQEVILRCVPISNHLYFYWYRQILGQKVEFLVSFYNNEISEKSEIFDDQFSVERPDGSNFTLKIRSTKLEDSAMYFCASSVTEGYGYTFGSGTRLTVV.

Worth noting for this clone: The read is 3 residues too short to cover the CDR3 end, so that end is filled in from the germline J gene. The chain joins TRBV7-2 to TRBJ2-1; 8 bases align to TRBD2. The V segment lost 5 bases and the J segment 7 bases; nucleotides outside the gene matches: 7. The CDR3 length is 14 residues. Germline assignment: CDR1 SGHTA and CDR2 FQGNSA. The chain's CDR3 is CASSPSGSENEQFF. CDR3 DNA, as far as it was read: TGTGCCAGCAGCCCAAGCGGGAGCGAAAATGAG.

CDR3 amino acids: CASTKGLAAKETQYF. The CDR3 DNA, read in part, is TGTGCCAGCACCAAGGGACTAGCGGCAAAAGAGACG. The chain carries TRBV6-2 or TRBV6-3 and TRBJ2-3, with 11 bases fitting TRBD2. The read terminates 3 residues ahead of where the CDR3 ends, so the germline J gene completes it. The germline CDR1 and CDR2 sequences are MNHEY and SVGEGT. There are 15 residues in the CDR3.

With respect to this clone: The CDR3 goes on 3 residues after the read ends, and that part is filled in from the germline J gene. This rearrangement joins TRBV7-9 to TRBJ1-1, with D perhaps TRBD1 (6 bases). CDR1 is SEHNR, CDR2 FQNEAQ, per germline (reference sequence). The CDR3 is 14 amino acids. Trimming stripped 1 base from V and 3 bases from J, with 9 bases between. The CDR3 reads CASSLVQGHTEAFF. The DNA read from the CDR3 is TGTGCCAGCAGCTTAGTACAGGGTCACACTGAA.

As regards this clone: Read coverage stops 3 residues before the CDR3 terminus; the germline J gene supplies the remainder. The chain recombines TRBV20-1 with TRBJ2-3; D possibly corresponds to TRBD2 (5 bases). The CDR3 spans 13 residues. Trimming pared 3 bases from V and 6 bases from J, leaving 13 bases between. Germline lookup yields CDR1 DFQATT and CDR2 SNEGSKA (reference sequence). The covered CDR3 bases are TGCAGTGCTAGGTGGGTAGCGACGGATACG. Translation gives CSARWVATDT. The entire CDR3 protein reads CSARWVATDTQYF.

About this clone itself: Read data end 3 residues before the CDR3 end; the end is taken from the germline J gene. The gene calls are TRBV5-1 and TRBJ1-2; TRBD1 matches 11 bases. Germline assignment: CDR1 SGHRS and CDR2 YFSETQ. J gave up 2 bases and V 3 bases, and 3 bases lay outside the gene matches. This CDR3 spans 15 amino acids. This chain's CDR3 is CASSSGQGGNYGYTF. The sequenced part of the CDR3 DNA is TGCGCCAGCAGCTCGGGACAGGGGGGGAACTATGGC.

As to this clone: The CDR3 extends 3 residues past the end of the read, so its final part is completed from the germline J gene. V gene TRBV19 combines with J gene TRBJ1-2; D is undetermined. CDR1 and CDR2 from the germline V gene are LNHDA and SQIVND (reference sequence). CDR3 size: 16 residues. The CDR3 here is CASSIDASGRYNDYTF. CDR3 DNA (partial): TGTGCCAGTAGTATAGATGCTAGCGGGAGGTACAATGAC.

The CDR3 bases that were read are TGTGCCAGCGCCCTAGAACCCACGGGTTCACCC. Its protein is CASALEPTGSP. The whole CDR3 region reads CASALEPTGSPLHF. This chain connects TRBV19 to TRBJ1-6; D is unclear. The read comes to an end 3 residues before the CDR3 does, leaving the germline J gene to fill in the end. The CDR3 runs to 14 residues. The V end lost 9 bases, the J end lost 9 bases, and 18 bases lay between the germline ends. Germline assignment: CDR1 LNHDA and CDR2 SQIVND (reference sequence).

Details on this clone: The read falls 3 residues short of the CDR3 end, and the missing part is taken from the germline J gene. The V and J genes are TRBV5-1 and TRBJ2-3, with 7 bases matching TRBD2. Germline assignment: CDR1 SGHRS and CDR2 YFSETQ. Losses at the gene ends were 4 bases for V and 1 base for J; bases not matched to a gene: 12. The length of the CDR3 is 17 residues. This CDR3 reads CASSPAGRSGGTDTQYF. CDR3 DNA (partial): TGCGCCAGCAGCCCCGCAGGGCGGAGCGGGGGCACAGATACG. Drawing the rest from reference TRBV5-1 and TRBJ2-3, the complete variable domain is KAGVTQTPRYLIKTRGQQVTLSCSPISGHRSVSWYQQTPGQGLQFLFEYFSETQRNKGNFPGRFSGRQFSNSRSEMNVSTLELGDSALYLCASSPAGRSGGTDTQYFGPGTRLTVL.

Details on this clone: The read stops 3 residues short of the end of the CDR3; the missing end is completed from the germline J gene. This chain links TRBV19 with TRBJ1-2; TRBD1 aligns across 7 bases. From germline, CDR1 is LNHDA and CDR2 SQIVND (reference sequence). The length of the CDR3 is 15 residues. The sequenced CDR3 bases are TGTGCCAGTAGTACAGGGGAAAAAGGGACAGATACC. The encoded protein is CASSTGEKGTDT. The whole CDR3 protein is CASSTGEKGTDTYTF.

A remark on this clone: The read ends 3 residues before the CDR3 terminus; that terminus is restored from the germline J gene. The rearrangement joins TRBV10-1 to TRBJ2-2; D is perhaps TRBD2 (6 bases). CDR1 is WNHNN and CDR2 is SYGVQD in the germline V gene (reference sequence). This CDR3 is built from 13 residues. V dropped 11 bases and J dropped 1 base, with 11 bases sitting between them. Incomplete CDR3 DNA: TGCGCCGGAAATAGCGGGAACACCGGGGAG. It is translated as CAGNSGNTGE. The whole CDR3 reads CAGNSGNTGELFF.